The sequence of this TCR beta chain was determined in a study of control samples from healthy donors and cancer patients. V was cut by 4 bases and J by 4 bases, with 13 bases left in between. CDR1 MNHEY and CDR2 SVGAGI come from the germline V gene. The CDR3 covers 14 residues. The table came from immunoSEQ multiplex PCR; TCRdb's copy has only in-frame clones and leaves some out. This table holds approximately 230,000 clones, around 80% found once. This TCR was sampled from a woman between 55 and 75 years old with lung cancer. The chain employs TRBV6-5 and TRBJ1-2; D possibly corresponds to TRBD1 (6 bases). The sample was PBMCs. The CDR3 reads CASSSPGGRYGYTF. CDR3 coding DNA: TGTGCCAGCAGTTCCCCCGGGGGGCGCTATGGCTACACCTTC.